A selection of T cell receptor beta chains follows, all from one sample in a study of blood T cell repertoires in COVID-19. The repertoire was sequenced with immunoSEQ multiplex PCR; TCRdb's copy has only in-frame clones and lacks some. The sample consists of approximately 290,000 clones, 75% to 90% of them appearing once. The sample consisted of peripheral blood. These receptors were obtained from a man aged 25-40 years with acute or convalescent COVID-19. Each CDR3 is given with its conserved first and last residue. A D gene is named only where the DNA matches it firmly. Clone size appears in some rows only: once, few, many, or a class for an expanded clone.

J gene: TRBJ2-2; D gene: -; clone size: -; V gene: TRBV5-4; CDR3 protein: CASSFSSGLTGELFF; CDR3 DNA: TGTGCCAGCAGCTTCTCGAGCGGGCTGACCGGGGAGCTGTTTTTT
J gene: TRBJ2-5; D gene: TRBD1; clone size: -; V gene: TRBV10-2; CDR3 protein: CASAISTGRPQETQYF; CDR3 DNA: TGCGCCAGCGCGATTTCGACAGGGCGACCTCAAGAGACCCAGTACTTC
J gene: TRBJ2-7; D gene: TRBD1; clone size: -; V gene: TRBV28; CDR3 protein: CASSFWDRGEQYF; CDR3 DNA: TGTGCCAGCAGTTTTTGGGACAGGGGCGAGCAGTACTTC
J gene: TRBJ1-1; D gene: -; clone size: few; V gene: TRBV27; CDR3 protein: CASSGGRYTEAFF; CDR3 DNA: TGTGCCAGCAGTGGGGGGAGGTACACTGAAGCTTTCTTT
J gene: TRBJ1-5; D gene: -; clone size: few; V gene: TRBV4-1; CDR3 protein: CASSHLGQSNQPQHF; CDR3 DNA: TGCGCCAGCAGCCACCTAGGACAGAGCAATCAGCCCCAGCATTTT
J gene: TRBJ1-2; D gene: TRBD1; clone size: -; V gene: TRBV29-1; CDR3 protein: CSVEVLQGASGYTF; CDR3 DNA: TGCAGCGTTGAAGTCTTACAGGGGGCGTCGGGCTACACCTTC
J gene: TRBJ1-2; D gene: -; clone size: -; V gene: TRBV7-9; CDR3 protein: CASSLEVFGGYTF; CDR3 DNA: TGTGCCAGCAGCTTAGAAGTGTTCGGGGGCTACACCTTC
J gene: TRBJ2-5; D gene: -; clone size: -; V gene: TRBV10-1; CDR3 protein: CASSESQGKKTQYF; CDR3 DNA: TGCGCCAGCAGTGAGTCACAGGGAAAGAAGACCCAGTACTTC
J gene: TRBJ2-2; D gene: TRBD2; clone size: -; V gene: TRBV19; CDR3 protein: CASSIRWGSGRNTGELFF; CDR3 DNA: TGTGCCAGTAGTATTCGGTGGGGTAGCGGGAGAAACACCGGGGAGCTGTTTTTT
J gene: TRBJ2-3; D gene: TRBD1; clone size: -; V gene: TRBV3-1/TRBV3-2; CDR3 protein: CATRDRGYSDTQYF; CDR3 DNA: TGTGCCACTCGGGACAGGGGCTACTCCGATACGCAGTATTTT
J gene: TRBJ2-1; D gene: -; clone size: -; V gene: TRBV2; CDR3 protein: CASVLVWVYNEQFF; CDR3 DNA: TGTGCCAGCGTCCTAGTGTGGGTCTACAATGAGCAGTTCTTC
J gene: TRBJ2-5; D gene: -; clone size: -; V gene: TRBV28; CDR3 protein: CASLRPGGETQYF; CDR3 DNA: TGTGCCAGCCTCCGGCCCGGGGGAGAGACCCAGTACTTC
J gene: TRBJ2-1; D gene: TRBD1; clone size: -; V gene: TRBV19; CDR3 protein: CASSPRTGGYNEQFF; CDR3 DNA: TGTGCCAGTAGTCCACGGACAGGGGGCTACAATGAGCAGTTCTTC
J gene: TRBJ2-2; D gene: -; clone size: -; V gene: TRBV25-1; CDR3 protein: CASSDGGLITGELFF; CDR3 DNA: TGTGCCAGCAGTGACGGCGGGCTGATAACCGGGGAGCTGTTTTTT
J gene: TRBJ2-1; D gene: -; clone size: -; V gene: TRBV2; CDR3 protein: CASSELGAGYNEQFF; CDR3 DNA: TGTGCCAGCAGTGAATTGGGGGCCGGCTACAATGAGCAGTTCTTC
J gene: TRBJ2-1; D gene: TRBD1; clone size: -; V gene: TRBV6-5; CDR3 protein: CASRPSTGGNEQFF; CDR3 DNA: TGTGCCAGCAGGCCCTCAACAGGGGGCAATGAGCAGTTCTTC
J gene: TRBJ1-2; D gene: TRBD1; clone size: -; V gene: TRBV10-2; CDR3 protein: CASRPGTGGYTF; CDR3 DNA: TGCGCCAGCAGACCGGGGACAGGGGGCTACACCTTC
J gene: TRBJ1-5; D gene: -; clone size: few; V gene: TRBV4-1; CDR3 protein: CASSSWGLSNQPQHF; CDR3 DNA: TGCGCCAGCAGCTCCTGGGGCCTTAGCAATCAGCCCCAGCATTTT
J gene: TRBJ2-2; D gene: -; clone size: -; V gene: TRBV19; CDR3 protein: CASSYRLLPGELFF; CDR3 DNA: TGTGCCAGTAGTTATAGACTCCTCCCCGGGGAGCTGTTTTTT
J gene: TRBJ1-2; D gene: -; clone size: -; V gene: TRBV28; CDR3 protein: CASSPDSLRGYTF; CDR3 DNA: TGTGCCAGCAGTCCCGACTCCCTCCGGGGCTACACCTTC
J gene: TRBJ2-2; D gene: TRBD1; clone size: -; V gene: TRBV6-2/TRBV6-3; CDR3 protein: CASSYSGTGDGGELFF; CDR3 DNA: TGTGCCAGCAGTTACTCGGGGACAGGGGATGGCGGGGAGCTGTTTTTT
J gene: TRBJ2-1; D gene: -; clone size: -; V gene: TRBV6-5; CDR3 protein: CASIRGSSYNEQFF; CDR3 DNA: TGTGCCAGCATACGGGGGAGCTCCTACAATGAGCAGTTCTTC
J gene: TRBJ1-3; D gene: -; clone size: -; V gene: TRBV7-9; CDR3 protein: CASSFYVSGNTIYF; CDR3 DNA: TGTGCCAGCAGCTTCTATGTCTCTGGAAACACCATATATTTT
J gene: TRBJ2-4; D gene: -; clone size: -; V gene: TRBV11-2; CDR3 protein: CASSLQAVLAKNIQYF; CDR3 DNA: TGTGCCAGCAGCTTGCAAGCGGTGTTAGCCAAAAACATTCAGTACTTC
J gene: TRBJ2-5; D gene: -; clone size: -; V gene: TRBV14; CDR3 protein: CASSPAGTKETQYF; CDR3 DNA: TGTGCCAGCAGCCCGGCCGGGACAAAAGAGACCCAGTACTTC
J gene: TRBJ1-2; D gene: -; clone size: -; V gene: TRBV30; CDR3 protein: CALEGGGYTF; CDR3 DNA: TGTGCCCTCGAGGGAGGTGGCTACACCTTC
J gene: TRBJ2-7; D gene: -; clone size: -; V gene: TRBV6-5; CDR3 protein: CASSYRTGSRGEQYF; CDR3 DNA: TGTGCCAGCAGTTACCGTACAGGGAGTCGTGGCGAGCAGTACTTC
J gene: TRBJ1-5; D gene: -; clone size: few; V gene: TRBV2; CDR3 protein: CASSGEPSNQPQHF; CDR3 DNA: TGTGCCAGCTCTGGGGAGCCTAGCAATCAGCCCCAGCATTTT
J gene: TRBJ1-1; D gene: -; clone size: -; V gene: TRBV18; CDR3 protein: CASSLRQHTEAFF; CDR3 DNA: TGTGCCAGCTCCCTCAGACAGCACACTGAAGCTTTCTTT
J gene: TRBJ2-1; D gene: TRBD2; clone size: -; V gene: TRBV19; CDR3 protein: CASSIMVDGRYDGGRAVNEQFF; CDR3 DNA: TGTGCCAGTAGTATAATGGTGGATGGCCGATATGATGGTGGGAGGGCCGTCAATGAGCAGTTCTTC
J gene: TRBJ1-2; D gene: TRBD1; clone size: -; V gene: TRBV20-1; CDR3 protein: CSTTGPRGYTF; CDR3 DNA: TGCAGTACGACAGGGCCCCGCGGCTACACCTTC
J gene: TRBJ2-7; D gene: TRBD2; clone size: -; V gene: TRBV3-1/TRBV3-2; CDR3 protein: CASSQTSGTSYEQYF; CDR3 DNA: TGTGCCAGCAGCCAAACTAGCGGGACGTCCTACGAGCAGTACTTC
J gene: TRBJ2-7; D gene: TRBD1; clone size: once; V gene: TRBV19; CDR3 protein: CASTPQGTGIGEQYF; CDR3 DNA: TGTGCCAGTACCCCACAAGGGACAGGGATCGGCGAGCAGTACTTC
J gene: TRBJ2-1; D gene: -; clone size: once; V gene: TRBV11-2; CDR3 protein: CASSLVPGSSYNEQFF; CDR3 DNA: TGTGCCAGCAGCTTAGTCCCGGGGAGCTCCTACAATGAGCAGTTCTTC
J gene: TRBJ2-5; D gene: -; clone size: few; V gene: TRBV4-1; CDR3 protein: CASSQISIVWKKVQYF; CDR3 DNA: TGCGCCAGCAGCCAAATTAGCATCGTTTGGAAAAAGGTCCAGTACTTC
J gene: TRBJ2-5; D gene: -; clone size: -; V gene: TRBV7-3; CDR3 protein: CASSLIRGEETQYF; CDR3 DNA: TGTGCCAGCAGCTTAATTAGGGGTGAAGAGACCCAGTACTTC
J gene: TRBJ2-5; D gene: TRBD2; clone size: -; V gene: TRBV11-3; CDR3 protein: CASSAWTSALLETQYF; CDR3 DNA: TGTGCCAGCAGCGCCTGGACTAGTGCCCTCCTGGAGACCCAGTACTTC
J gene: TRBJ1-4; D gene: -; clone size: -; V gene: TRBV4-2; CDR3 protein: CASSQGTDPTNEKLFF; CDR3 DNA: TGTGCCAGCAGCCAAGGGACAGACCCAACTAATGAAAAACTGTTTTTT
J gene: TRBJ2-7; D gene: TRBD2; clone size: -; V gene: TRBV28; CDR3 protein: CASKPSPGTTLGYEQYF; CDR3 DNA: TGTGCCAGCAAACCATCCCCCGGGACTACTTTAGGGTACGAGCAGTACTTC
J gene: TRBJ1-1; D gene: -; clone size: -; V gene: TRBV6-2/TRBV6-3; CDR3 protein: CASSYDGARVAFF; CDR3 DNA: TGTGCCAGCAGTTACGATGGGGCGAGAGTTGCTTTCTTT
J gene: TRBJ2-7; D gene: -; clone size: -; V gene: TRBV4-1; CDR3 protein: CASSLEGQGSYEQYF; CDR3 DNA: TGCGCCAGCAGCCTAGAGGGCCAGGGGTCCTACGAGCAGTACTTC
J gene: TRBJ1-5; D gene: TRBD1; clone size: -; V gene: TRBV7-8; CDR3 protein: CASSLRGGANQPQHF; CDR3 DNA: TGTGCCAGCAGCTTAAGAGGGGGCGCGAATCAGCCCCAGCATTTT
J gene: TRBJ1-5; D gene: -; clone size: -; V gene: TRBV5-4; CDR3 protein: CASSPRVLNQPQHF; CDR3 DNA: TGTGCCAGCAGCCCCCGGGTCCTCAATCAGCCCCAGCATTTT
J gene: TRBJ1-6; D gene: -; clone size: -; V gene: TRBV10-1; CDR3 protein: CASSQTRGDSPLHF; CDR3 DNA: TGCGCCAGCAGTCAAACCAGGGGCGATTCACCCCTCCACTTT
J gene: TRBJ2-1; D gene: -; clone size: -; V gene: TRBV5-1; CDR3 protein: CASRQGRDNEQFF; CDR3 DNA: TGCGCCAGCAGACAGGGTCGGGACAATGAGCAGTTCTTC
J gene: TRBJ1-2; D gene: -; clone size: -; V gene: TRBV12-3/TRBV12-4; CDR3 protein: CASSFQVYDGYTF; CDR3 DNA: TGTGCCAGCAGTTTTCAGGTTTACGATGGCTACACCTTC
J gene: TRBJ2-2; D gene: TRBD2; clone size: -; V gene: TRBV5-5; CDR3 protein: CASSSTSGTNTGELFF; CDR3 DNA: TGTGCCAGCAGCTCGACTAGCGGCACGAACACCGGGGAGCTGTTTTTT
J gene: TRBJ1-4; D gene: -; clone size: -; V gene: TRBV28; CDR3 protein: CASSSRVYNEKLFF; CDR3 DNA: TGTGCCAGCAGTTCCAGGGTGTATAATGAAAAACTGTTTTTT